A selection of T cell receptor beta chains follows, all from one sample in a study of control samples from healthy donors and cancer patients. Libraries were prepared by immunoSEQ multiplex PCR; TCRdb keeps only in-frame clonotypes and omits some of them. The table has about 120,000 clones, 92% seen once. Sequencing input: blood. The source is a woman aged 45-60 years in good health. The CDR3 runs from the conserved cysteine through the conserved F or W. The order of the fields is CDR3 protein, CDR3 DNA, J gene, D gene, V gene, clone size. A D gene is named only where the DNA matches it firmly. Expanded clones get a size class; other rows say once, few or many, or leave the size out.

cdr3_aa: CASSESGRAPLHF
cdr3_nt: TGCGCCAGCAGTGAGTCGGGCCGAGCGCCCCTCCACTTT
j_call: TRBJ1-6
d_call: NA
v_call: TRBV10-2
clone_size: NA

cdr3_aa: CASSLGLLSGTRAFF
cdr3_nt: TGCGCCAGCAGCTTGGGTCTACTATCCGGGACACGGGCTTTCTTT
j_call: TRBJ1-1
d_call: NA
v_call: TRBV5-1
clone_size: NA

cdr3_aa: CASSEEGDGYTF
cdr3_nt: TGTGCCAGCAGTGAAGAAGGAGATGGCTACACCTTC
j_call: TRBJ1-2
d_call: NA
v_call: TRBV2
clone_size: NA

cdr3_aa: CASSVTGGDYGYTF
cdr3_nt: TGTGCCAGTAGTGTCACAGGGGGAGACTATGGCTACACCTTC
j_call: TRBJ1-2
d_call: TRBD1
v_call: TRBV19
clone_size: NA

cdr3_aa: CASSRNGWEIEGEQYF
cdr3_nt: TGTGCCAGTAGCCGCAATGGGTGGGAAATCGAGGGTGAGCAGTACTTC
j_call: TRBJ2-7
d_call: NA
v_call: TRBV19
clone_size: NA

cdr3_aa: CASSLAGPLGNEQFF
cdr3_nt: TGCGCCAGCAGCTTGGCGGGGCCCCTTGGGAATGAGCAGTTCTTC
j_call: TRBJ2-1
d_call: NA
v_call: TRBV5-1
clone_size: NA

cdr3_aa: CASRAGSYGEQYF
cdr3_nt: TGTGCCAGCAGGGCCGGGTCCTACGGCGAGCAGTACTTC
j_call: TRBJ2-7
d_call: NA
v_call: TRBV6-5
clone_size: NA

cdr3_aa: CASGNRDRGHSSGNTIYF
cdr3_nt: TGTGCTAGTGGTAACCGGGACAGGGGCCATTCCTCTGGAAACACCATATATTTT
j_call: TRBJ1-3
d_call: TRBD1
v_call: TRBV12-5
clone_size: NA

cdr3_aa: CASSLGRQFHQPQHF
cdr3_nt: TGTGCCAGCAGTTTAGGAAGGCAGTTTCATCAGCCCCAGCATTTT
j_call: TRBJ1-5
d_call: NA
v_call: TRBV27
clone_size: NA

cdr3_aa: CASSAGTSPSTDTQYF
cdr3_nt: TGCGCCAGCAGCGCAGGGACTAGCCCTAGCACAGATACGCAGTATTTT
j_call: TRBJ2-3
d_call: TRBD2
v_call: TRBV5-1
clone_size: NA

cdr3_aa: CASSLPHRAGGYTF
cdr3_nt: TGCGCCAGCAGCTTGCCCCACAGGGCGGGTGGCTACACCTTC
j_call: TRBJ1-2
d_call: NA
v_call: TRBV5-1
clone_size: NA

cdr3_aa: CASSSRKTVQYEQYF
cdr3_nt: TGTGCCAGCAGTTCACGAAAGACAGTTCAATACGAGCAGTACTTC
j_call: TRBJ2-7
d_call: NA
v_call: TRBV28
clone_size: NA

cdr3_aa: CASSFRLRGGRNTEAFF
cdr3_nt: TGCGCCAGCAGCTTTAGACTTAGGGGCGGTAGGAACACTGAAGCTTTCTTT
j_call: TRBJ1-1
d_call: NA
v_call: TRBV5-1
clone_size: NA

cdr3_aa: CASTYGLAGVTGELFF
cdr3_nt: TGTGCCAGCACCTATGGACTAGCGGGCGTGACCGGGGAGCTGTTTTTT
j_call: TRBJ2-2
d_call: TRBD2
v_call: TRBV19
clone_size: NA

cdr3_aa: CASSERYGYTF
cdr3_nt: TGTGCCAGCAGTGAACGATATGGCTACACCTTC
j_call: TRBJ1-2
d_call: NA
v_call: TRBV6-6
clone_size: NA

cdr3_aa: CASSSSGAGEAFF
cdr3_nt: TGTGCCAGCAGCTCCTCCGGGGCGGGTGAAGCTTTCTTT
j_call: TRBJ1-1
d_call: NA
v_call: TRBV11-2
clone_size: NA

cdr3_aa: CASSTGTSSTGELFF
cdr3_nt: TGTGCCAGCTCAACCGGGACTAGCTCCACCGGGGAGCTGTTTTTT
j_call: TRBJ2-2
d_call: TRBD2
v_call: TRBV18
clone_size: NA

cdr3_aa: CSVVLGQGVYGYTF
cdr3_nt: TGCAGCGTTGTTCTGGGACAGGGGGTTTATGGCTACACCTTC
j_call: TRBJ1-2
d_call: TRBD1
v_call: TRBV29-1
clone_size: NA

cdr3_aa: CASRRTGDHGYTF
cdr3_nt: TGTGCCAGCAGACGCACAGGGGATCATGGCTACACCTTC
j_call: TRBJ1-2
d_call: TRBD1
v_call: TRBV6-5
clone_size: NA

cdr3_aa: CASSFARGSGYTF
cdr3_nt: TGTGCCAGCAGTTTCGCCAGGGGCAGTGGCTACACCTTC
j_call: TRBJ1-2
d_call: NA
v_call: TRBV12-3/TRBV12-4
clone_size: NA

cdr3_aa: CASSYGTGNSPLHF
cdr3_nt: TGTGCCAGCAGTTACGGCACAGGAAATTCACCCCTCCACTTT
j_call: TRBJ1-6
d_call: NA
v_call: TRBV6-5
clone_size: NA

cdr3_aa: CASSKRTNTDTQYF
cdr3_nt: TGTGCCAGCTCTAAGCGGACCAACACAGATACGCAGTATTTT
j_call: TRBJ2-3
d_call: NA
v_call: TRBV18
clone_size: NA

cdr3_aa: CASSLDWSEKLFF
cdr3_nt: TGTGCCAGCAGCTTAGATTGGTCTGAAAAACTGTTTTTT
j_call: TRBJ1-4
d_call: NA
v_call: TRBV7-9
clone_size: NA

cdr3_aa: CASALAGGRETQYF
cdr3_nt: TGTGCTAGTGCCTTAGCGGGGGGGCGGGAGACCCAGTACTTC
j_call: TRBJ2-5
d_call: TRBD2
v_call: TRBV12-5
clone_size: NA

cdr3_aa: CATSSAFRGQGYTF
cdr3_nt: TGTGCCACCAGCAGTGCTTTCAGGGGGCAAGGCTACACCTTC
j_call: TRBJ1-2
d_call: TRBD1
v_call: TRBV15
clone_size: NA

cdr3_aa: CASSLREGGSAEAFF
cdr3_nt: TGCGCCAGCAGCTTGCGAGAGGGAGGGAGCGCTGAAGCTTTCTTT
j_call: TRBJ1-1
d_call: NA
v_call: TRBV5-1
clone_size: NA

cdr3_aa: CASGFRDRSSEAFF
cdr3_nt: TGTGCTAGTGGTTTCCGGGACAGGTCTTCGGAAGCTTTCTTT
j_call: TRBJ1-1
d_call: TRBD1
v_call: TRBV12-5
clone_size: NA

cdr3_aa: CASKGQGHRLNF
cdr3_nt: TGTGCCAGCAAGGGACAGGGGCATCGATTGAACTTC
j_call: TRBJ2-7
d_call: NA
v_call: TRBV21-1
clone_size: NA

cdr3_aa: CAWSVLQETQYF
cdr3_nt: TGTGCCTGGAGTGTTCTCCAAGAGACCCAGTACTTC
j_call: TRBJ2-5
d_call: NA
v_call: TRBV30
clone_size: NA

cdr3_aa: CASSLTGYTEAFF
cdr3_nt: TGTGCCAGCAGCCTGACAGGCTACACTGAAGCTTTCTTT
j_call: TRBJ1-1
d_call: NA
v_call: TRBV5-6
clone_size: NA

cdr3_aa: CASSIGGYNEQFF
cdr3_nt: TGTGCCAGTAGTATAGGAGGCTACAATGAGCAGTTCTTC
j_call: TRBJ2-1
d_call: NA
v_call: TRBV19
clone_size: NA

cdr3_aa: CASSLSRDYFVGELFF
cdr3_nt: TGTGCCAGCAGCCTCTCCCGGGACTATTTCGTCGGGGAGCTGTTTTTT
j_call: TRBJ2-2
d_call: TRBD2
v_call: TRBV9
clone_size: NA

cdr3_aa: CASSLGTPGIGGELFF
cdr3_nt: TGTGCCAGCAGCTTGGGGACCCCAGGAATCGGCGGGGAGCTGTTTTTT
j_call: TRBJ2-2
d_call: NA
v_call: TRBV5-4
clone_size: NA

cdr3_aa: CASSGGTQTYEQYF
cdr3_nt: TGTGCCAGCAGCGGCGGGACTCAGACCTACGAGCAGTACTTC
j_call: TRBJ2-7
d_call: NA
v_call: TRBV9
clone_size: NA

cdr3_aa: CASRSGTAGFKGETQYF
cdr3_nt: TGCGCCAGCAGATCCGGGACAGCGGGGTTTAAGGGGGAGACCCAGTACTTC
j_call: TRBJ2-5
d_call: NA
v_call: TRBV5-1
clone_size: NA

cdr3_aa: CASSRNSGVGNTIYF
cdr3_nt: TGTGCCAGTAGTCGCAACTCCGGGGTCGGAAACACCATATATTTT
j_call: TRBJ1-3
d_call: NA
v_call: TRBV19
clone_size: NA

cdr3_aa: CASSTTWGLNTEAFF
cdr3_nt: TGTGCCAGTAGTACGACGTGGGGGCTGAACACTGAAGCTTTCTTT
j_call: TRBJ1-1
d_call: NA
v_call: TRBV19
clone_size: NA

cdr3_aa: CASSEDRLDSGTDTQYF
cdr3_nt: TGTGCCAGCAGTGAGGACCGCCTAGATTCTGGCACAGATACGCAGTATTTT
j_call: TRBJ2-3
d_call: NA
v_call: TRBV2
clone_size: NA

cdr3_aa: CARSLGGQGGANVLTF
cdr3_nt: TGCGCCCGCAGCTTGGGGGGACAGGGAGGGGCCAACGTCCTGACTTTC
j_call: TRBJ2-6
d_call: TRBD1
v_call: TRBV5-1
clone_size: NA

cdr3_aa: CASSDLTSTDTQYF
cdr3_nt: TGTGCCAGCTCGGACTTGACTAGCACAGATACGCAGTATTTT
j_call: TRBJ2-3
d_call: NA
v_call: TRBV2
clone_size: once

cdr3_aa: CASSQGTSGNYEQYF
cdr3_nt: TGTGCCAGCAGCCAAGGGACTAGCGGGAACTACGAGCAGTACTTC
j_call: TRBJ2-7
d_call: TRBD2
v_call: TRBV4-2
clone_size: NA

cdr3_aa: CASSVTGGSGNTIYF
cdr3_nt: TGCGCCAGCAGCGTGACAGGGGGCTCTGGAAACACCATATATTTT
j_call: TRBJ1-3
d_call: TRBD1
v_call: TRBV5-1
clone_size: few

cdr3_aa: CASSLGDNQETQYF
cdr3_nt: TGCGCCAGCAGCTTAGGGGACAACCAAGAGACCCAGTACTTC
j_call: TRBJ2-5
d_call: NA
v_call: TRBV5-1
clone_size: NA

cdr3_aa: CASSLYNSPEQYF
cdr3_nt: TGTGCCAGCAGTTTATATAACAGTCCTGAGCAGTACTTC
j_call: TRBJ2-7
d_call: NA
v_call: TRBV27
clone_size: NA

cdr3_aa: CASSVWGQGGETQYF
cdr3_nt: TGTGCCAGCAGCGTTTGGGGACAGGGGGGAGAGACCCAGTACTTC
j_call: TRBJ2-5
d_call: TRBD1
v_call: TRBV7-2
clone_size: NA

cdr3_aa: CASSRDRERVTQYF
cdr3_nt: TGTGCCAGCAGCCGGGACAGGGAGCGGGTTACGCAGTATTTT
j_call: TRBJ2-3
d_call: TRBD1
v_call: TRBV6-5
clone_size: NA

cdr3_aa: CASSLAGTGHNEQFF
cdr3_nt: TGTGCCAGCAGCTTAGCCGGGACAGGACACAATGAGCAGTTCTTC
j_call: TRBJ2-1
d_call: TRBD1
v_call: TRBV7-8
clone_size: NA